The present entry profiles one T cell receptor (beta chain) with its context. Its antigen remains unknown. Cells designated naive CD8 were CD45RO-negative and were positively selected for CCR7, with terminally differentiated effector memory CD45RA+ cells excluded. Germline loops: CDR1 SGHRS, CDR2 YFSETQ. Trimming took off 2 bases at V and 3 bases at J, with 15 bases between the two ends. The CDR3 sequence is 15 residues long. This sample was taken from a study of shared clonotypes between healthy human individuals. Study details: Researchers drew samples from a couple of women and three men aged 18 to 49. General observations from the study: Naive CD4 clonotype sharing across several donors was around 5%.

Several immunoSEQ 96-well plates shared each subset's DNA, each plate a replicate. Profiling relied on immunoSEQ multiplex PCR, and the TCRdb table lists in-frame clones only, not all of them. The profile shows approximately 840,000 clones, roughly 96% of them singletons. The receptor was derived from a man aged 30 to 45 in good health. Specimen: naive CD8+ T cells sorted from blood. V is TRBV5-1 and J is TRBJ2-7, with D tentatively TRBD1 (6 bases). CDR3 loop: CASSFSPGQNYEQYF. Written as DNA, the CDR3 is TGCGCCAGCAGCTTCTCACCCGGACAGAACTACGAGCAGTACTTC.